This entry lists 14 T cell receptor beta chains sequenced from one sample in a study of T cells in Graves' hyperthyroidism and ophthalmopathy. Amplification of TCR beta CDR3 regions used RNA as the template. The TCR CDR3 first-round RT-PCR relied on the HTBI primer set. TCRdb itself ran the multiplex PCR reads through MiXCR, one entry per CDR3 protein. The table includes under 400,000 distinct CDR3 sequences, around 25% detected once. Material: blood. These receptors originate from a man aged 45-65 years with Graves' hyperthyroidism.

Worth noting for this clonotype: Lacking the conserved final phenylalanine or tryptophan, this CDR3 likely reflects a read error. The chain links TRBV5-1 to TRBJ1-1; 9 bases are shared with TRBD1. The CDR3 is made up of 17 amino acids. With V trimmed by 2 bases and J by 5 bases, 13 bases remained unmatched. Germline loops: CDR1 SGHRS, CDR2 YFSETQ. The CDR3 here is CASSLTGGASRGTEAFL. The CDR3 DNA is TGCGCCAGCAGCTTAACAGGGGGCGCGAGTCGGGGAACTGAAGCTTTCCTT.

The table lists this clonotype with a few counts. The chain has TRBV10-3 and TRBJ1-4, with TRBD1 matching 8 bases. Per the germline V gene, CDR1 is ENHRY and CDR2 is SYGVKD. This CDR3 comprises 13 residues. Trimming at V came to 8 bases and at J to 4 bases, leaving 3 bases not matched to a gene. The CDR3 protein is CAIGQGGNEKLFF. CDR3 in DNA: TGTGCCATCGGACAGGGCGGTAATGAAAAACTGTTTTTT.

The rearrangement links TRBV19 to TRBJ1-5; 8 bases map to TRBD1. V lost 5 bases and J lost 6; bases outside the gene matches: 9. The CDR3 totals 15 residues. Germline CDR1 is LNHDA and CDR2 is SQIVND (reference sequence). For the CDR3, the DNA is TGTGCCAGTAGTCGGACAGGGAAAGAGGGTCAGCCCCAGCATTTT. As protein: CASSRTGKEGQPQHF.

The chain joins TRBV12-3 or TRBV12-4 to TRBJ1-1; D might be TRBD1 (5 bases). Trimming removed 0 bases at V and 8 bases at J, with 22 bases between. This CDR3 has 17 residues. The CDR3 DNA is TGTGCCAGCAGTTTAGCGGATTTTGGGACGGCCCAAGCGGAAGCTTTCTTT. This translates into CASSLADFGTAQAEAFF.

The V gene is TRBV11-2, the J gene TRBJ1-6, with D hard to call. The CDR3 consists of 14 residues. The V end was cut by 3 bases, the J end by 10 bases, with 13 bases between. CDR1 is SGHAT, CDR2 FQNNGV, per germline. For the CDR3, the DNA is TGTGCCAGCAGCTTGTCCCATTCCCCGTCACCCCTCCACTTT. Encoded protein: CASSLSHSPSPLHF.

Points on this clonotype: Being one base from a much bigger clone, this may be a read error. CDR3 DNA sequence: TGTGCCACCAGACTGGGACTCACAGATACGCAGTATTTT. Amino acids: CATRLGLTDTQYF. The chain is built from TRBV28 and TRBJ2-3, with D possibly being TRBD2 (6 bases). V shed 10 bases and J shed 2 bases, with 13 bases lying between them. Germline assignment: CDR1 MDHEN and CDR2 SYDVKM. The CDR3 has 13 residues.

This clonotype was seen only once. This sequence joins TRBV5-6 and TRBJ2-1, with 7 nucleotides matching TRBD2. In germline, CDR1 is SGHDT, CDR2 YYEEEE. With 3 bases clipped from V and 10 bases from J, the junction kept 7 bases outside the gene matches. The CDR3 consists of 13 residues. CDR3 DNA: TGTGCCAGCAGCTCCGGGAGGCTGATAGAGCAGTTCTTC. The encoded protein is CASSSGRLIEQFF.

There are a few counts of this clonotype. V and J are TRBV3-1 and TRBJ2-2, with D perhaps TRBD2 (6 bases). This CDR3 is 15 amino acids long. Between the trimmed V and J ends, which lost 4 bases and 5 bases, there was a span of 14 bases. Germline CDR1 reads LGHDT; CDR2 reads YNNKEL (reference sequence). The CDR3 here is CASSPRRRATGELFF. CDR3 in DNA: TGTGCCAGCAGCCCGAGGAGGAGGGCAACCGGGGAGCTGTTTTTT. The full variable domain, rest sourced from reference TRBV3-1 and TRBJ2-2, is DTAVSQTPKYLVTQMGNDKSIKCEQNLGHDTMYWYKQDSKKFLKIMFSYNNKELIINETVPNRFSPKSPDKAHLNLHINSLELGDSAVYFCASSPRRRATGELFFGEGSRLTVL.

This chain connects TRBV20-1 to TRBJ2-5; 8 bases fit TRBD1. CDR1 and CDR2 from the germline V gene are DFQATT and SNEGSKA (reference sequence). J was trimmed by 2 bases and V by 5 bases; bases with no gene match: 7. This CDR3 is 14 amino acids long. The CDR3 region is CSASIQGVQETQYF. The CDR3 DNA is TGCAGTGCTTCCATACAGGGGGTACAAGAGACCCAGTACTTC.

This chain joins TRBV5-1 and TRBJ2-2; a possible D gene is TRBD2 (6 bases). Germline CDR1 is SGHRS and CDR2 is YFSETQ. The CDR3 length is 16 residues. V shed 4 bases and J shed 1 base, with 14 bases lying between them. CDR3 nucleotide sequence: TGCGCCAGCAGCCCACCCGGGACTGAGAACACCGGGGAGCTGTTTTTT. Protein sequence: CASSPPGTENTGELFF.

The chain employs TRBV19 and TRBJ2-3; maybe TRBD2 (5 bases). The CDR3 has 13 amino acids. With 6 bases removed from V and 6 bases from J, the gap between germline ends came to 13 bases. CDR1 is LNHDA and CDR2 is SQIVND in the germline V gene (reference sequence). This CDR3 reads CASRPKGGDTQYF. The CDR3 nucleotides are TGTGCCAGTAGGCCGAAGGGCGGGGATACGCAGTATTTT.

CDR3 coding DNA: TGTGCCAGCAGTAACCCCCTAAGCGGGAGCCACAATGAGCAGTTCTTC. Translating it yields CASSNPLSGSHNEQFF. The chain links TRBV12-3 or TRBV12-4 to TRBJ2-1; 8 bases align to TRBD2. Trimming took 5 bases from V and 5 from J; bases not matched to a gene: 11. The CDR3 spans 16 residues.

In its sample, this clonotype was seen a few times. The chain joins TRBV27 to TRBJ1-1; D gene uncertain. V dropped 4 bases and J dropped 0 bases, with 9 bases sitting between them. The CDR3 sequence is 14 residues long. Germline-derived CDR1 and CDR2 are MNHEY and SMNVEV (reference sequence). CDR3 DNA: TGTGCCAGCAGTTCCTTTGAGATGAACACTGAAGCTTTCTTT. Its protein product is CASSSFEMNTEAFF.

This clonotype was seen a handful of times. V and J are TRBV7-8 and TRBJ2-3, with no clear D. V lost 5 bases, J lost 4 bases, and 19 bases lay in between. This CDR3 contains 16 residues. Looked up from germline, CDR1 is SGHVS and CDR2 is FQNEAQ. CDR3 DNA: TGTGCCAGCAGCCCCCTCTATCCGGAGTCGGCAGATACGCAGTATTTT. Translated, it gives CASSPLYPESADTQYF.